The 12 T cell receptor beta chains given below trace back to one sample, sequenced in a study of graft-versus-host responses after intestinal transplantation. The method was immunoSEQ multiplex PCR; TCRdb's version includes in-frame clones alone and lacks a portion of them. The sample shows around 93,000 clones, under 95% of them seen only once. No cognate antigen is known for these TCRs. The source was unstimulated CD8+ T cells sorted from spleen or lymph node cells, collected before intestinal transplant. These receptors originate from a human donor who received an intestinal transplant.

This clone was observed a single time. The chain has TRBV2 and TRBJ2-7; TRBD2 is a possible D gene (5 bases). Trimming took 0 bases from V and 2 from J, leaving 11 bases between them. CDR1 is SNHLY and CDR2 is FYNNEI in the germline V gene. This CDR3 is 15 amino acids long. The CDR3 region is CASSEAEGTTYEQYF. The CDR3 DNA is TGTGCCAGCAGTGAAGCCGAGGGCACCACCTACGAGCAGTACTTC.

V and J are TRBV9 and TRBJ2-7; unclear D gene. This CDR3 is built from 14 residues. Germline CDR1 SGDLS, CDR2 YYNGEE. Trimming left V 0 bases short and J 6 bases short, with 13 bases between. Written as DNA, the CDR3 is TGTGCCAGCAGCGTAGGATGGCAGGCGCTCGAGCAGTACTTC. It codes for CASSVGWQALEQYF.

The chain is built from TRBV29-1 and TRBJ1-1, with a tentative D call TRBD1 (5 bases). The CDR3 totals 12 residues. Germline loops: CDR1 SQVTM, CDR2 ANQGSEA. V was cut by 7 bases and J by 4 bases, with 13 bases left in between. This chain's CDR3 is CSATRGGTEAFF. In DNA form, the CDR3 reads TGCAGCGCCACTCGGGGGGGCACTGAAGCTTTCTTT. The full variable domain, completed using reference TRBV29-1 and TRBJ1-1, is SAVISQKPSRDICQRGTSLTIQCQVDSQVTMMFWYRQQPGQSLTLIATANQGSEATYESGFVIDKFPISRPNLTFSTLTVSNMSPEDSSIYLCSATRGGTEAFFGQGTRLTVV.

V gene TRBV30 combines with J gene TRBJ2-7; 10 nucleotides align to TRBD1. The CDR3 consists of 13 residues. Germline CDR1 GTSNPN, CDR2 SVGIG (reference sequence). Germline trimming cut 0 bases from V and 6 bases from J; bases unmatched to any gene: 2. In DNA form, the CDR3 reads TGTGCCTGGAGTGTAGACAGGGGGCTCGAGCAGTACTTC. Its protein is CAWSVDRGLEQYF.

This chain links TRBV4-1 with TRBJ1-3; a weak D match, TRBD1 (5 bases). Looked up from germline, CDR1 is MGHRA and CDR2 is YSYEKL. V was trimmed by 6 bases and J by 2 bases, leaving 14 bases between them. This CDR3 contains 15 residues. The CDR3 sequence: CASSRTAGTGNTIYF. CDR3 nucleotide sequence: TGCGCCAGCAGTCGCACGGCAGGGACTGGAAACACCATATATTTT.

This clone was recorded once. The chain couples TRBV2 to TRBJ2-5, with D possibly called TRBD1 or TRBD2 (5 bases each). The V gene lost 6 bases and the J gene lost 2 bases, with 10 bases spanning the gap. The CDR3 extends over 13 amino acids. Germline V gene data show CDR1 as SNHLY and CDR2 as FYNNEI. The CDR3 loop reads CASRRDGQETQYF. The CDR3 bases are TGTGCCAGCAGACGGGACGGGCAAGAGACCCAGTACTTC.

Points on this clone: Relative to the germline gene, one junction end is altered; a read error may explain this. The same CDR3 arises from other DNA sequences in this sample as well. The J gene is TRBJ2-3, the V gene TRBV25-1; TRBD2 might be the D (5 bases). CDR1 and CDR2 from the germline V gene are MGHDK and SYGVNS. The CDR3 covers 15 residues. The CDR3 spells CASSRKSGSTDTQYF. Here the CDR3 DNA reads TGCGCCAGCAGTCGAAAGTCGGGGTCCACAGATACGCAGTATTTT.

This clone has a single count. The chain links TRBV27 to TRBJ2-3; TRBD1 agrees at 7 bases. This CDR3 comprises 13 residues. Germline V gene sequence: CDR1 MNHEY, CDR2 SMNVEV (reference sequence). The V and J ends lost 7 bases and 8 bases, in that order; junction bases with no gene match: 9. The DNA for the CDR3 is TGTGCCAGCAACGAGGGGGCGCTGGGTACGCAGTATTTT. As protein: CASNEGALGTQYF.

The chain couples TRBV10-1 to TRBJ2-1; 13 bases agree with TRBD2. CDR1 and CDR2 from the germline V gene are WNHNN and SYGVQD (reference sequence). The CDR3 is 15 amino acids. V lost 5 bases and J lost 9; bases outside the gene matches: 7. The CDR3 loop is CASSNGLAGAVEQFF. CDR3 in DNA: TGCGCCAGCAGTAACGGACTAGCGGGAGCCGTTGAGCAGTTCTTC.

CDR3 in DNA: TGTGCCAGCAGCCTAAACACAGGGGTAGTGTACAATGAGCAGTTCTTC. It specifies CASSLNTGVVYNEQFF. J is TRBJ2-1 and V is TRBV7-6; 7 positions agree with TRBD1. Germline assignment: CDR1 SGHVS and CDR2 FNYEAQ. The CDR3 covers 16 residues. V was pared by 5 bases and J by 4 bases, with 11 bases of the junction left unmatched.

This clone was recorded once. J is TRBJ1-1 and V is TRBV7-9; the D is unclear. This CDR3 contains 13 residues. Trimming cost V 3 bases and J 9 bases, with 14 bases left between them. From germline, CDR1 is SEHNR and CDR2 FQNEAQ (reference sequence). The CDR3 loop is CASSFIPYPQAFF. The CDR3 DNA follows: TGTGCCAGCAGCTTTATCCCTTATCCTCAAGCTTTCTTT.

This chain links TRBV27 with TRBJ2-7; the match to TRBD1 covers 7 bases. V lost 3 bases, J lost 2 bases, and 7 bases stayed unmatched. The CDR3 runs 15 residues. Germline-derived CDR1 and CDR2 are MNHEY and SMNVEV (reference sequence). CDR3 region: CASSFETGSTYEQYF. The CDR3 DNA is TGTGCCAGCAGTTTTGAGACAGGGTCGACCTACGAGCAGTACTTC.